Each of the 6 T cell receptor beta chains below was sequenced from the same sample in a study of shared clonotypes between healthy human individuals. The repertoire was sequenced with immunoSEQ multiplex PCR; TCRdb's copy has only in-frame clones and lacks some. The sample consists of 2 million or so clones, roughly 94% of them appearing once. The sequenced sample consisted of naive CD4+ T cells sorted from blood. The subset was: CD45RA+ positively selected. The receptor set was obtained from a young man in good health.

This chain connects TRBV7-2 to TRBJ1-2; 7 bases map to TRBD1. V was clipped by 2 bases and J by 5 bases; unmatched bases: 5. The CDR3 has 14 amino acids. Per germline, CDR1 SGHTA and CDR2 FQGNSA. Written as DNA, the CDR3 is TGTGCCAGCAGCTTAACGACAGGGCCTTATGGCTACACCTTC. Protein product: CASSLTTGPYGYTF.

J is TRBJ2-3 and V is TRBV27; 9 bases are shared with TRBD2. J lost 6 bases, V lost 6 bases, and 7 bases had no gene match. CDR1 is MNHEY, CDR2 SMNVEV, per germline (reference sequence). This CDR3 is built from 14 residues. CDR3 in DNA: TGTGCCAGCAGGGGTGGCGGGAGGGGTGATACGCAGTATTTT. It translates to CASRGGGRGDTQYF.

CDR3 in amino acids: CASRSTGIQETQYF. The DNA of the CDR3 is TGTGCCAGCAGGTCCACAGGGATCCAAGAGACCCAGTACTTC. This chain links TRBV28 with TRBJ2-5; a possible D gene is TRBD1 (6 bases). Looked up from germline, CDR1 is MDHEN and CDR2 is SYDVKM. The CDR3 is made up of 14 amino acids. The ends were cut back, 6 bases at V and 1 base at J, with 12 bases in the middle.

The J gene is TRBJ2-7, the V gene TRBV5-6; possible D gene TRBD1, 6 bases. Germline V gives CDR1 SGHDT, CDR2 YYEEEE. The CDR3 runs 15 residues. Trimming cost V 2 bases and J 3 bases, with 15 bases left between them. CDR3 sequence reads: CASSLYRAYYYEQYF. CDR3 sequence (DNA): TGTGCCAGCAGCTTATACAGGGCCTATTACTACGAGCAGTACTTC.

Points on this clone: Other DNA sequences of this sample code for an identical CDR3. V and J are TRBV15 and TRBJ2-5; 11 positions match TRBD2. CDR3 size: 18 residues. Losses at the gene ends were 0 bases for V and 1 base for J; bases not matched to a gene: 7. CDR1 is LNHNV, CDR2 YYDKDF, per germline (reference sequence). The CDR3 DNA sequence: TGTGCCACCAGCAGAGACCTACCGGGACTAGCGGTCCAAGAGACCCAGTACTTC. Translation gives CATSRDLPGLAVQETQYF.

CDR3: CASSGGPLGEQYF. The DNA for the CDR3 is TGCGCCAGCAGCGGGGGACCCCTGGGCGAGCAGTACTTC. The chain couples TRBV5-1 to TRBJ2-7; D may match TRBD1 or TRBD2 (5 bases each). CDR1 and CDR2 from the germline V gene are SGHRS and YFSETQ. This CDR3 has 13 residues. V lost 4 bases to trimming and J lost 6 bases, with 14 bases between them. Full variable domain (rest looked up from reference TRBV5-1 and TRBJ2-7): KAGVTQTPRYLIKTRGQQVTLSCSPISGHRSVSWYQQTPGQGLQFLFEYFSETQRNKGNFPGRFSGRQFSNSRSEMNVSTLELGDSALYLCASSGGPLGEQYFGPGTRLTVT.